The 2 T cell receptor beta chains given below trace back to one sample, sequenced in a study of shared clonotypes between healthy human individuals. Generated by immunoSEQ multiplex PCR, the TCRdb table keeps only in-frame clones and is missing some. Found here are 2.5 million or so clones, around 94% of them singletons; the top ten hold about 0.13%. Sequencing was performed on naive CD4+ T cells sorted from blood. Subset reported: CD45RA+ positively selected. Receptors were obtained from a man in his late teens or twenties in good health.

This chain links TRBV7-9 with TRBJ2-3; tentative D call: TRBD1 (6 bases). The CDR3 consists of 13 residues. Per the germline V gene, CDR1 is SEHNR and CDR2 is FQNEAQ (reference sequence). Trimming left V 2 bases short and J 6 bases short, with 9 bases between. CDR3 nucleotide sequence: TGTGCCAGCAGCTTATCTAGGGGGGATACGCAGTATTTT. This sequence encodes CASSLSRGDTQYF. Complete variable domain (other parts from reference TRBV7-9 and TRBJ2-3): DTGVSQNPRHKITKRGQNVTFRCDPISEHNRLYWYRQTLGQGPEFLTYFQNEAQLEKSRLLSDRFSAERPKGSFSTLEIQRTEQGDSAMYLCASSLSRGDTQYFGPGTRLTVL.

This chain connects TRBV30 to TRBJ1-1; 10 bases match TRBD1. The CDR3 is 12 residues long. Germline loops: CDR1 GTSNPN, CDR2 SVGIG (reference sequence). Trimming cost V 5 bases and J 7 bases; bases outside gene matches: 4. The chain's CDR3 is CAWAGQGVEAFF. The DNA of the CDR3 is TGTGCCTGGGCCGGACAGGGGGTTGAAGCTTTCTTT.